A selection of T cell receptor beta chains follows, all from one sample in a study of blood T cell repertoires in COVID-19. This table comes from immunoSEQ multiplex PCR, and its TCRdb copy is limited to in-frame clones, with some not included. The sample has roughly 300,000 clones; approximately 89% are singletons. Input material: peripheral blood. The receptor source for this set is a woman in her 30s with COVID-19, enrolled during active disease. The CDR3 runs from the conserved cysteine through the conserved F or W. D genes are given only for firm matches. Clone sizes are given selectively: once, few, many, or a class where the clone is expanded.

j_call | v_call | d_call | clone_size | cdr3_aa | cdr3_nt
TRBJ1-6 | TRBV4-3 | NA | NA | CASSQEKTANSPLHF | TGCGCCAGCAGCCAAGAGAAGACAGCAAATTCACCCCTCCACTTT
TRBJ2-5 | TRBV2 | NA | NA | CASTEGLGETQYF | TGTGCCAGCACTGAGGGGCTAGGAGAGACCCAGTACTTC
TRBJ1-4 | TRBV6-5 | TRBD1 | NA | CASTITGGNEKLFF | TGTGCCAGCACCATAACAGGGGGGAATGAAAAACTGTTTTTT
TRBJ2-2 | TRBV2 | NA | NA | CASSGGTGELFF | TGTGCCAGCAGCGGGGGAACCGGGGAGCTGTTTTTT
TRBJ2-7 | TRBV3-1/TRBV3-2 | NA | few | CASSVGGAYEQYF | TGTGCCAGCAGCGTCGGCGGAGCTTACGAGCAGTACTTC
TRBJ1-2 | TRBV28 | NA | NA | CASSLAGGANYGYTF | TGTGCCAGCAGCCTCGCCGGAGGTGCTAACTATGGCTACACCTTC
TRBJ2-2 | TRBV24-1 | NA | few | CATSDPRTRTGELFF | TGTGCCACCAGTGATCCGAGGACTCGCACCGGGGAGCTGTTTTTT
TRBJ1-2 | TRBV2 | NA | NA | CASSALRGLNYGYTF | TGTGCCAGCAGTGCCCTCCGGGGTCTCAACTATGGCTACACCTTC
TRBJ2-5 | TRBV1 | NA | NA | CTSSQEGLASEEETQYF | TGCACCAGCAGCCAAGAAGGACTAGCCTCGGAGGAGGAGACCCAGTACTTC
TRBJ1-2 | TRBV19 | TRBD1 | NA | CASSVRQGGYTF | TGTGCCAGTAGTGTCCGACAGGGCGGCTACACCTTC
TRBJ1-1 | TRBV3-1/TRBV3-2 | NA | NA | CASSGQSSTEAFF | TGTGCCAGCAGTGGACAGTCGAGCACTGAAGCTTTCTTT
TRBJ2-1 | TRBV29-1 | NA | NA | CSVVEKVQGLNNEQFF | TGCAGCGTTGTTGAGAAGGTCCAGGGACTTAACAATGAGCAGTTCTTC
TRBJ1-1 | TRBV19 | TRBD1 | NA | CASTLTGQNTEAFF | TGTGCCAGCACCCTGACAGGGCAGAACACTGAAGCTTTCTTT
TRBJ1-2 | TRBV27 | NA | NA | CASSLRGEGGYGYTF | TGTGCCAGCAGTTTAAGGGGGGAGGGGGGCTATGGCTACACCTTC
TRBJ1-2 | TRBV28 | TRBD1 | NA | CASSLGNRGYGYTF | TGTGCCAGCAGTTTAGGCAACAGGGGGTATGGCTACACCTTC
TRBJ2-2 | TRBV27 | TRBD2 | NA | CASSLCPTTSGGATGELFF | TGTGCCAGCAGTTTATGCCCTACGACTAGCGGGGGGGCGACCGGGGAGCTGTTTTTT
TRBJ2-1 | TRBV11-2 | TRBD2 | NA | CASHDPGGYNEQFF | TGTGCCAGCCACGACCCGGGGGGATACAATGAGCAGTTCTTC
TRBJ2-1 | TRBV7-9 | TRBD1 | NA | CASSHERTGRLNEQFF | TGTGCCAGCAGCCACGAACGGACAGGGAGGCTCAATGAGCAGTTCTTC
TRBJ2-6 | TRBV13 | NA | NA | CASSLRSGANVLTF | TGTGCCAGCAGCTTACGTTCGGGGGCCAACGTCCTGACTTTC
TRBJ1-1 | TRBV7-2 | TRBD1 | NA | CASSLDRAGTEAFF | TGTGCCAGCAGCTTGGACAGGGCGGGTACTGAAGCTTTCTTT
TRBJ2-2 | TRBV18 | TRBD1 | NA | CASSRWQGDTGELFF | TGTGCCAGCTCACGGTGGCAGGGGGACACCGGGGAGCTGTTTTTT
TRBJ2-7 | TRBV29-1 | NA | NA | CSVVGGSSYEQYF | TGCAGCGTTGTTGGTGGGAGCTCCTACGAGCAGTACTTC
TRBJ1-4 | TRBV2 | TRBD1 | NA | CASRGTGGTNEKLFF | TGTGCCAGCAGAGGGACAGGGGGAACTAATGAAAAACTGTTTTTT
TRBJ1-4 | TRBV2 | NA | NA | CASSETQGMANEKLFF | TGTGCCAGCAGTGAAACTCAGGGGATGGCTAATGAAAAACTGTTTTTT
TRBJ2-1 | TRBV7-3 | NA | NA | CASTEYQGIEQFF | TGTGCCAGCACAGAGTACCAGGGGATTGAGCAGTTCTTC
TRBJ2-5 | TRBV29-1 | NA | NA | CSAMTAQETQYF | TGCAGCGCTATGACAGCCCAAGAGACCCAGTACTTC
TRBJ2-2 | TRBV27 | TRBD2 | NA | CASSIGLAAGELFF | TGTGCCAGCAGTATCGGACTAGCCGCCGGGGAGCTGTTTTTT
TRBJ1-2 | TRBV6-5 | NA | NA | CATCPGTNHYGYTF | TGTGCCACCTGTCCCGGGACAAACCACTATGGCTACACCTTC
TRBJ1-1 | TRBV7-2 | TRBD1 | NA | CASKRTGGHVAFF | TGTGCCAGCAAAAGGACAGGCGGGCACGTAGCTTTCTTT
TRBJ1-6 | TRBV10-3 | NA | NA | CATTSGTPLHF | TGTGCCACCACGTCAGGGACACCCCTCCACTTT
TRBJ2-5 | TRBV30 | TRBD2 | NA | CAWRESASGETQYF | TGTGCCTGGAGGGAATCGGCTAGCGGGGAGACCCAGTACTTC
TRBJ2-1 | TRBV27 | NA | NA | CASSLQGTHNEQFF | TGTGCCAGCAGTTTACAGGGAACCCACAATGAGCAGTTCTTC
TRBJ2-3 | TRBV7-8 | NA | NA | CASSLLGTDTQYF | TGTGCCAGCAGCTTGTTAGGCACAGATACGCAGTATTTT
TRBJ1-3 | TRBV5-1 | NA | NA | CASSVSSGNTIYF | TGCGCCAGCAGCGTTAGCTCTGGAAACACCATATATTTT
TRBJ2-3 | TRBV2 | TRBD2 | few | CASSGRVLTSGVGDTQYF | TGTGCCAGCAGTGGGAGGGTATTGACTAGCGGGGTCGGAGATACGCAGTATTTT
TRBJ2-5 | TRBV18 | TRBD2 | NA | CASSSGGFQETQYF | TGTGCCAGCTCTAGCGGGGGATTCCAAGAGACCCAGTACTTC
TRBJ2-7 | TRBV6-5 | NA | NA | CASSLQGSYEQYF | TGTGCCAGCAGTCTCCAGGGTTCCTACGAGCAGTACTTC
TRBJ1-1 | TRBV9 | TRBD1 | NA | CASSTDREEVTGYTEAFF | TGTGCCAGCAGCACAGACAGGGAAGAGGTAACAGGGTACACTGAAGCTTTCTTT
TRBJ2-5 | TRBV15 | TRBD1 | once | CATTYQGAWETQYF | TGTGCCACCACTTATCAGGGGGCCTGGGAGACCCAGTACTTC
TRBJ2-7 | TRBV6-5 | NA | NA | CATMQGEQYF | TGTGCCACCATGCAGGGCGAGCAGTACTTC
TRBJ2-3 | TRBV6-5 | NA | NA | CASTAPGGLSDTQYF | TGTGCCAGCACTGCACCGGGGGGCCTCTCAGATACGCAGTATTTT
TRBJ2-3 | TRBV11-3 | NA | NA | CASSNTDTQYF | TGTGCCAGCAGTAACACAGATACGCAGTATTTT
TRBJ1-5 | TRBV21-1 | NA | NA | CASSLKVAVTGADNQPQHF | TGTGCCAGCAGCCTAAAGGTGGCGGTCACAGGGGCTGACAATCAGCCCCAGCATTTT
TRBJ1-2 | TRBV7-9 | NA | NA | CASSSEDYGYTF | TGTGCCAGCAGCTCTGAGGACTATGGCTACACCTTC
TRBJ2-1 | TRBV7-9 | NA | NA | CASSLGGWRGVSYNEQFF | TGTGCCAGCAGCTTAGGGGGATGGCGGGGAGTCTCCTACAATGAGCAGTTCTTC
TRBJ1-4 | TRBV18 | NA | NA | CASSPQGQTTNEKLFF | TGTGCCAGCTCACCACAAGGACAGACAACTAATGAAAAACTGTTTTTT
TRBJ1-4 | TRBV21-1 | NA | NA | CASSKGGRTGARKLFF | TGTGCCAGCAGCAAAGGCGGGAGGACAGGGGCCCGAAAACTGTTTTTT
TRBJ2-4 | TRBV7-2 | TRBD2 | NA | CASSPGGLNIQYF | TGTGCCAGCAGCCCGGGGGGGCTAAACATTCAGTACTTC
TRBJ1-6 | TRBV28 | NA | NA | CASTRRGIYNSPLHF | TGTGCCAGCACCCGCCGGGGGATCTATAATTCACCCCTCCACTTT
TRBJ1-1 | TRBV5-5 | NA | NA | CASSEQVGTEAFF | TGTGCCAGCAGCGAGCAGGTGGGCACTGAAGCTTTCTTT